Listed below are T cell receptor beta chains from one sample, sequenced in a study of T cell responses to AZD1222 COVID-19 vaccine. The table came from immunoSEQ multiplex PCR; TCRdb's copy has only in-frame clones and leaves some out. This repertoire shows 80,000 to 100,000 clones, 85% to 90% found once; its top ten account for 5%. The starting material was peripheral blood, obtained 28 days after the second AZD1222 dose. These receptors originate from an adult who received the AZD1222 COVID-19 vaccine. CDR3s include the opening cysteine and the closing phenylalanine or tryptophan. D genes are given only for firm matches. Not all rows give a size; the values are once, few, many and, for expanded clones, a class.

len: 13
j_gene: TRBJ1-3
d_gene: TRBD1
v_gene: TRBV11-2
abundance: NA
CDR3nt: TGTGCCAGCAGTTCCGGACAGGGAGGCACCATATATTTT
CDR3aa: CASSSGQGGTIYF

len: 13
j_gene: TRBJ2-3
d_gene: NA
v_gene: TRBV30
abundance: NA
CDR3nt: TGTGCCTGGAGTGACGGGCGCACAGATACGCAGTATTTT
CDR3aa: CAWSDGRTDTQYF

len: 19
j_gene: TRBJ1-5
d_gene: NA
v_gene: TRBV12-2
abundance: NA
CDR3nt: TGTGCAAGTCGCCCGGACGGGCAAGTACAGGGGTTCGGCGATCAGCCCCAGCATTTT
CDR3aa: CASRPDGQVQGFGDQPQHF

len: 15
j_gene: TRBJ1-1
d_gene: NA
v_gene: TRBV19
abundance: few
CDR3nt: TGTGCCAGTAGTATGGCAGGGATCAGAGACACTGAAGCTTTCTTT
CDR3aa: CASSMAGIRDTEAFF

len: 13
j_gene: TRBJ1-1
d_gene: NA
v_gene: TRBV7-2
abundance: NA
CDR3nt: TGTGCCAGCAGCGCCATGGGCTACACTGAAGCTTTCTTT
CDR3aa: CASSAMGYTEAFF

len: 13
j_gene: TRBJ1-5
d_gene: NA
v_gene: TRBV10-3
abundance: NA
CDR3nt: TGTGCCATCAGTGAGGCAACGCATCAGCCCCAGCATTTT
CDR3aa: CAISEATHQPQHF

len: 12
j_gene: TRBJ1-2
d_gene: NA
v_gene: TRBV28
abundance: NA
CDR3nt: TGTGCCAGCAGTTTCCAGGGCTATGGCTACACCTTC
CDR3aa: CASSFQGYGYTF

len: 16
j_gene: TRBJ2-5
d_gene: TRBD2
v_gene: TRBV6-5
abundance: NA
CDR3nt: TGTGCCAGCAGTTATCGGAGGACTAGCGGCGTGGAGACCCAGTACTTC
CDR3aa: CASSYRRTSGVETQYF

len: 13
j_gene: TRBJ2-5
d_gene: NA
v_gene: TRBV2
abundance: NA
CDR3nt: TGTGCCAGCAGCCGACTTGCCCCAGGGACCCAGTACTTC
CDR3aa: CASSRLAPGTQYF

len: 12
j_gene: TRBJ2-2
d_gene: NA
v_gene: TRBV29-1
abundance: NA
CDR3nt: TGCAGCGCAGACAGGCGCACCGGGGAGCTGTTTTTT
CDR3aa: CSADRRTGELFF